The 30 T cell receptor beta chains given below trace back to one sample, sequenced in a study of beta chain features in type 1 diabetes. Since all of the isolated RNA was reverse transcribed, expressed TCRB transcripts were what got sequenced. The repertoire was sequenced with immunoSEQ multiplex PCR; TCRdb's copy has only in-frame clones and lacks some. Of around 350,000 clones detected, around 13% appear once; the ten largest clones hold around 0.02%. Sample: naive CD4+ T cells from blood. Receptors were obtained from a man between 18 and 29 years old in good health.

This chain uses TRBV4-3 with TRBJ2-7; 11 nucleotides match TRBD1. The CDR3 covers 14 residues. V dropped 4 bases and J dropped 5; count of bases not matched to a gene: 4. CDR1 is LGHNA, CDR2 YSLEER, per germline. This CDR3 reads CASSPGTGGNEQYF. DNA of the CDR3: TGCGCCAGCAGCCCCGGGACAGGGGGGAACGAGCAGTACTTC.

This sequence joins TRBV7-3 and TRBJ1-2, with D hard to call. CDR1 is SGHTA, CDR2 FQGTGA, per germline. V lost 5 bases to trimming and J lost 8 bases, with 15 bases between them. The CDR3 contains 13 residues. CDR3 coding DNA: TGTGCCAGCAGCCCCGACGCGACTGTAGGCTACACCTTC. Translation: CASSPDATVGYTF.

The chain uses TRBV25-1 and TRBJ2-2, with 9 bases aligning to TRBD1. The CDR3 has 16 residues. Germline V gives CDR1 MGHDK, CDR2 SYGVNS. J lost 6 bases, V lost 7 bases, and 12 bases had no gene match. CDR3 loop: CASTLQGQGPPGELFF. The CDR3 DNA reads as TGTGCCAGCACTCTCCAGGGACAGGGTCCGCCCGGGGAGCTGTTTTTT. The full variable domain, rest sourced from reference TRBV25-1 and TRBJ2-2, is EADIYQTPRYLVIGTGKKITLECSQTMGHDKMYWYQQDPGMELHLIHYSYGVNSTEKGDLSSESTVSRIRTEHFPLTLESARPSHTSQYLCASTLQGQGPPGELFFGEGSRLTVL.

DNA of the CDR3: TGTGCCAGCAGCCCCGACGAGAGCGGGGCTACAGATACGCAGTATTTT. Translated, it gives CASSPDESGATDTQYF. The chain uses TRBV7-2 and TRBJ2-3; TRBD2 aligns across 7 bases. Germline CDR1 SGHTA, CDR2 FQGNSA. The CDR3 extends over 16 amino acids. The J segment lost 3 bases and the V segment lost 5 bases, leaving 11 bases of the junction unmatched.

V gene TRBV6-5 combines with J gene TRBJ2-2; D call uncertain. CDR3 length: 15 residues. Germline V lookup: CDR1 MNHEY, CDR2 SVGAGI. The V end lost 0 bases, the J end lost 3 bases, and 8 bases lay between the germline ends. CDR3 amino acids: CASSYSNGYTGELFF. DNA of the CDR3: TGTGCCAGCAGTTACTCGAACGGGTACACCGGGGAGCTGTTTTTT.

The gene calls are TRBV4-2 and TRBJ1-2; D is undetermined. Germline CDR1 reads LGHNA; CDR2 reads YNFKEQ. Trimming pared 5 bases from V and 5 bases from J, leaving 6 bases between. CDR3 length equals 11 residues. DNA for the CDR3: TGTGCCAGCAGCATGAGATATGGCTACACCTTC. Translated: CASSMRYGYTF.

The chain recombines TRBV9 with TRBJ2-5; 9 bases map to TRBD2. The V gene's germline CDR1 is SGDLS and CDR2 YYNGEE. The CDR3 has 16 residues. The V and J ends lost 0 bases and 0 bases, in that order; junction bases with no gene match: 3. CDR3 sequence: CASSVDAGGHQETQYF. The CDR3 DNA follows: TGTGCCAGCAGCGTAGACGCGGGGGGGCACCAAGAGACCCAGTACTTC.

The CDR3 loop is CASSRTELAKNIQYF. The CDR3 DNA reads TGTGCCAGCAGCCGGACAGAACTAGCCAAAAACATTCAGTACTTC. The chain uses TRBV6-5 and TRBJ2-4; the D gene is possibly TRBD1 (6 bases). V dropped 6 bases and J dropped 0 bases, with 12 bases sitting between them. Germline V gene data show CDR1 as MNHEY and CDR2 as SVGAGI. The CDR3 is 15 amino acids.

This clone occurred a few times. This rearrangement joins TRBV18 to TRBJ2-6; maybe TRBD1 (6 bases). The germline V and J ends were trimmed by 4 bases and 0 bases, with 16 bases remaining between them. The CDR3 has 18 amino acids. Germline V lookup: CDR1 KGHSH, CDR2 LQKENI. The CDR3, as DNA: TGTGCCAGCTCACGCCGAACCGGACAGAACTCTGGGGCCAACGTCCTGACTTTC. Amino acids: CASSRRTGQNSGANVLTF. The whole variable domain, filled in from reference TRBV18 and TRBJ2-6, reads NAGVMQNPRHLVRRRGQEARLRCSPMKGHSHVYWYRQLPEEGLKFMVYLQKENIIDESGMPKERFSAEFPKEGPSILRIQQVVRGDSAAYFCASSRRTGQNSGANVLTFGAGSRLTVL.

For this clone: Its ends do not fully match the called genes, so a read error is possible. The V call is TRBV7-2, the J call TRBJ1-2, with D possibly being TRBD1 (6 bases). The CDR3 has 10 residues. CDR1 is SGHTA, CDR2 FQGNSA, per germline. The CDR3 sequence is CASSSSGQIF. Written as DNA, the CDR3 is TGTGCCAGCAGCTCATCGGGACAAATCTTC. Full variable domain (outside the CDR3, taken from reference TRBV7-2 and TRBJ1-2): GAGVSQSPSNKVTEKGKDVELRCDPISGHTALYWYRQSLGQGLEFLIYFQGNSAPDKSGLPSDRFSAERTGGSVSTLTIQRTQQEDSAVYLCASSSSGQIFGSGTRLTVV.

This chain uses TRBV19 with TRBJ2-1; D remains unclear. The CDR3 has 15 amino acids. V was cut by 0 bases and J by 0 bases, with 6 bases left in between. Germline loops: CDR1 LNHDA, CDR2 SQIVND (reference sequence). The DNA for the CDR3 is TGTGCCAGTAGTATAGAGAGTTACTCCTACAATGAGCAGTTCTTC. Amino acid sequence: CASSIESYSYNEQFF.

This clone showed up just a few times. In DNA form, the CDR3 reads TGCAGTGGGGCTATCCAAGAGACCCAGTACTTC. Translating it yields CSGAIQETQYF. The rearrangement links TRBV20-1 to TRBJ2-5; D is unclear. CDR1 is DFQATT, CDR2 SNEGSKA, per germline (reference sequence). CDR3 size: 11 residues. V was clipped by 7 bases and J by 1 base, with 7 bases between them.

This chain uses TRBV27 with TRBJ1-1; D is unresolved. There are 13 residues in the CDR3. CDR1 is MNHEY, CDR2 SMNVEV, per germline (reference sequence). The V end was cut by 5 bases, the J end by 1 base, with 8 bases between. The CDR3 here is CASSRVANTEAFF. The CDR3 coding sequence is TGTGCCAGCAGTCGGGTAGCGAACACTGAAGCTTTCTTT.

This clone was picked up a small number of times. The rearrangement uses TRBV28 and TRBJ1-5; TRBD1 aligns across 10 bases. The J segment lost 8 bases and the V segment lost 4 bases, leaving 2 bases of the junction unmatched. The CDR3 has 13 amino acids. Germline CDR1 reads MDHEN; CDR2 reads SYDVKM. As DNA, the CDR3 is TGTGCCAGCAGTTCTGGACAGGGGGAGCCCCAGCATTTT. It encodes CASSSGQGEPQHF.

V usage is TRBV27 and J usage is TRBJ2-3; D possibly corresponds to TRBD1 (6 bases). Trimming took 5 bases from V and 0 from J, leaving 24 bases between them. Germline V gene lookup returns CDR1 MNHEY and CDR2 SMNVEV (reference sequence). The CDR3 length is 19 residues. The CDR3, as DNA: TGTGCCAGCAGTCCCCCTCCAGGGGATGTCCTCTCTAGCACAGATACGCAGTATTTT. Translating gives CASSPPPGDVLSSTDTQYF.

This clone was detected only a few times. The chain has TRBV7-9 and TRBJ2-5, with 8 bases identical to TRBD2. Per germline, CDR1 SEHNR and CDR2 FQNEAQ (reference sequence). CDR3 size: 15 residues. The ends lost 5 bases at V and 2 bases at J; junction bases unmatched: 7. The CDR3, as DNA: TGTGCCAGCAGCCGAGGGACTAGACTACAAGAGACCCAGTACTTC. Residues: CASSRGTRLQETQYF.

This clone occurred a few times. The chain couples TRBV25-1 to TRBJ2-7, with a possible D match to TRBD2 (6 bases). The CDR3 is 15 amino acids. In germline, CDR1 is MGHDK, CDR2 SYGVNS. The V gene lost 2 bases and the J gene lost 0 bases, with 11 bases spanning the gap. The CDR3 loop is CASSEGGSSSYEQYF. CDR3 bases: TGTGCCAGCAGTGAAGGGGGGTCCAGCTCCTACGAGCAGTACTTC.

In this sample, this clone turned up a few times. The genes are TRBV4-3 and TRBJ2-3; no clear D. CDR1 and CDR2 (germline): LGHNA, YSLEER. The ends were cut back, 1 base at V and 2 bases at J, with 4 bases in the middle. The CDR3 runs to 13 residues. The CDR3 DNA reads as TGCGCCAGCAGCCAAGCCATCACAGATACGCAGTATTTT. This encodes CASSQAITDTQYF.

This clone was observed a handful of times. The V and J genes are TRBV7-2 and TRBJ2-7; maybe TRBD2 (6 bases). V dropped 2 bases and J dropped 6 bases, with 14 bases sitting between them. The CDR3 has 14 residues. The germline CDR1 and CDR2 sequences are SGHTA and FQGNSA. CDR3 amino acids: CASSLRGVAGEQYF. DNA of the CDR3: TGTGCCAGCAGCTTACGCGGGGTGGCTGGCGAGCAGTACTTC.

This clone was counted once. V is TRBV19 and J is TRBJ2-5, with D maybe TRBD2 (6 bases). V was shortened by 4 bases and J by 0 bases, with 6 bases between the two germline ends. CDR3 length equals 13 residues. Germline CDR1 is LNHDA and CDR2 is SQIVND (reference sequence). The CDR3 DNA follows: TGTGCCAGTAGTAGGGACTACCAAGAGACCCAGTACTTC. As protein: CASSRDYQETQYF.

This clone was seen many times. The chain recombines TRBV15 with TRBJ2-1; tentative D call: TRBD2 (5 bases). With 5 bases removed from V and 5 bases from J, the gap between germline ends came to 10 bases. Germline-derived CDR1 and CDR2 are LNHNV and YYDKDF (reference sequence). CDR3 length equals 13 residues. CDR3 nucleotide sequence: TGTGCCACCAGCGGGAGCGTCCACAATGAGCAGTTCTTC. Translating it yields CATSGSVHNEQFF.

The chain has TRBV6-5 and TRBJ2-3; D not certain. The CDR3 loop spans 12 amino acids. From germline, CDR1 is MNHEY and CDR2 SVGAGI. The V and J ends lost 6 bases and 4 bases respectively, with 8 bases between them. The CDR3 sequence is CASSRDPDTQYF. CDR3 coding DNA: TGTGCCAGCAGCCGAGATCCAGATACGCAGTATTTT.

This clone was detected only a few times. The rearrangement joins TRBV7-9 to TRBJ2-5, with D possibly matching TRBD2 (6 bases). Trimming cost V 2 bases and J 5 bases, with 15 bases left between them. CDR1 and CDR2 (germline): SEHNR, FQNEAQ (reference sequence). This CDR3 comprises 15 residues. CDR3 amino acids: CASSLRRGVRETQYF. DNA for the CDR3: TGTGCCAGCAGCTTACGGCGGGGCGTCAGGGAGACCCAGTACTTC.

This chain joins TRBV18 and TRBJ2-7; TRBD2 matches 8 bases. Germline loops: CDR1 KGHSH, CDR2 LQKENI. The CDR3 loop spans 16 amino acids. Germline trimming cut 1 base from V and 3 bases from J; bases unmatched to any gene: 8. CDR3 DNA sequence: TGTGCCAGCTCACCACGGGCTGCGGGAGGAGACTACGAGCAGTACTTC. Translation gives CASSPRAAGGDYEQYF.

The rearrangement links TRBV10-3 to TRBJ2-1; 11 bases fit TRBD2. The germline gives CDR1 ENHRY, CDR2 SYGVKD. Unmatched junction bases numbered 11, after V lost 10 bases and J lost 6 bases. The CDR3 is made up of 15 amino acids. The CDR3 is CATQGGLAEANEQFF. The DNA for the CDR3 is TGTGCCACACAAGGGGGACTAGCGGAAGCCAATGAGCAGTTCTTC.

The genes are TRBV7-9 and TRBJ2-3, with TRBD2 matching over 10 bases. Trimming took 4 bases from V and 3 from J; bases not matched to a gene: 4. This CDR3 is built from 15 residues. In germline, CDR1 is SEHNR, CDR2 FQNEAQ (reference sequence). Here the CDR3 DNA reads TGTGCCAGCAGCTCTAGCGGGAGAGCGACAGATACGCAGTATTTT. This gives the protein CASSSSGRATDTQYF.

Only a few counts were recorded for this clone. The chain carries TRBV29-1 and TRBJ1-1, with 7 bases that match TRBD1. The CDR3 loop spans 12 amino acids. Per germline, CDR1 SQVTM and CDR2 ANQGSEA. After removal of 7 bases from V and 1 base from J, the junction contained 3 bases not matched to a gene. The CDR3 DNA follows: TGCAGCGCGGACAGGACGAACACTGAAGCTTTCTTT. Its protein product is CSADRTNTEAFF. Filled out from reference TRBV29-1 and TRBJ1-1, the complete variable domain reads SAVISQKPSRDICQRGTSLTIQCQVDSQVTMMFWYRQQPGQSLTLIATANQGSEATYESGFVIDKFPISRPNLTFSTLTVSNMSPEDSSIYLCSADRTNTEAFFGQGTRLTVV.

The chain couples TRBV27 to TRBJ1-2, with unresolved D. Per the germline V gene, CDR1 is MNHEY and CDR2 is SMNVEV (reference sequence). Deletions cut 6 bases from V and 6 bases from J, with 11 bases between. The CDR3 loop spans 12 amino acids. The CDR3 DNA reads TGTGCCAGCAGAAGGGAGAGGGATGGCTACACCTTC. Residues: CASRRERDGYTF.

In this sample, this clone turned up a few times. The V and J genes are TRBV6-5 and TRBJ1-2, with D possibly TRBD1 on 6 matching bases. CDR3 length: 14 residues. V was trimmed by 0 bases and J by 8 bases, leaving 13 bases between them. The V gene's germline CDR1 is MNHEY and CDR2 SVGAGI. The CDR3 loop is CASSYSKQGRGYTF. CDR3 in DNA: TGTGCCAGCAGTTACTCGAAACAGGGCCGCGGCTACACCTTC.

This clone was counted only a few times. The chain couples TRBV11-2 to TRBJ2-1; 11 bases are shared with TRBD2. Trimming at V came to 1 base and at J to 7 bases, leaving 3 bases not matched to a gene. The CDR3 is 15 amino acids. Germline CDR1 reads SGHAT; CDR2 reads FQNNGV. The CDR3 coding sequence is TGTGCCAGCAGCTTAGTGGTAGCGGGGGGGAATGAGCAGTTCTTC. This translates into CASSLVVAGGNEQFF. Full variable domain (remainder filled in from reference TRBV11-2 and TRBJ2-1): EAGVAQSPRYKIIEKRQSVAFWCNPISGHATLYWYQQILGQGPKLLIQFQNNGVVDDSQLPKDRFSAERLKGVDSTLKIQPAKLEDSAVYLCASSLVVAGGNEQFFGPGTRLTVL.